Below are 23 T cell receptor beta chains sequenced from a single sample in a study of T cell repertoires in cytomegalovirus infection. One entry per CDR3 protein results from TCRdb running MiXCR on the reads. The sample contains roughly 150,000 distinct CDR3 sequences, less than 25% of which appear only once. The sequenced sample consisted of PBMCs. These receptors all come from a human donor in good health (CMV status not recorded). Some clones in this sample may be carry-over from other donors' samples.

This chain links TRBV11-2 with TRBJ2-1; D uncertain. The CDR3 spans 17 residues. CDR1 and CDR2 from the germline V gene are SGHAT and FQNNGV. The V and J ends lost 0 bases and 5 bases respectively, with 17 bases between them. CDR3 amino acids: CASSLEPGLSGNNEQFF. Written as DNA, the CDR3 is TGTGCCAGCAGCTTAGAGCCCGGCCTATCGGGCAACAATGAGCAGTTCTTC.

This clonotype was observed at least ten times. Its ends do not fully match the called genes, so a read error is possible. The V call is TRBV7-2, the J call TRBJ2-1, with D maybe TRBD2 (6 bases). The CDR3 has 15 amino acids. Germline CDR1 reads SGHTA; CDR2 reads FQGNSA. DNA for the CDR3: TGTGCCAGCACCTTAACGGGGACTGCCACCAATGAGCAGTTCTTC. Translating it yields CASTLTGTATNEQFF.

This clonotype has more than one count but fewer than ten. The rearrangement uses TRBV7-2 and TRBJ1-1, with D perhaps TRBD1 (6 bases). Germline CDR1 is SGHTA and CDR2 is FQGNSA. Trimming stripped 2 bases from V and 3 bases from J, with 19 bases between. The length of the CDR3 is 17 residues. The CDR3 sequence: CASSLRHGRGSYTEAFF. CDR3 in DNA: TGTGCCAGCAGCTTAAGGCATGGCAGGGGCTCGTACACTGAAGCTTTCTTT.

The J gene is TRBJ2-3, the V gene TRBV12-3 or TRBV12-4, with no clear D. This CDR3 is built from 16 residues. The germline V and J ends were trimmed by 5 bases and 4 bases, with 19 bases remaining between them. CDR3 coding DNA: TGTGCCAGCAGTATGGTCCTAGGAGTTGGCTCAGATACGCAGTATTTT. This codes for CASSMVLGVGSDTQYF.

This clonotype has at least ten counts. This chain uses TRBV28 with TRBJ2-5, with D possibly being TRBD1 (6 bases). Per the germline V gene, CDR1 is MDHEN and CDR2 is SYDVKM. The CDR3 extends over 12 amino acids. Deletions cut 7 bases from V and 5 bases from J, with 11 bases between. This chain's CDR3 is CASMRGLETQYF. The CDR3 DNA follows: TGTGCCAGCATGAGGGGGTTGGAGACCCAGTACTTC.

With respect to this clonotype: At one of its ends the junction is not consistent with the germline gene, which may arise from a read error. Here the CDR3 DNA reads TGTGCCAGCAGGAGCGGATGGGGCACAGATACGGAGTATTTT. Its translation is CASRSGWGTDTEYF. The rearrangement joins TRBV7-2 to TRBJ2-3; tentatively, D is TRBD1 or TRBD2 (5 bases each). The CDR3 covers 14 residues. Germline V gene lookup returns CDR1 SGHTA and CDR2 FQGNSA.

This clonotype was detected a few times. The chain carries TRBV7-3 and TRBJ2-2; D is unresolved. The V gene's germline CDR1 is SGHTA and CDR2 FQGTGA. With 4 bases removed from V and 6 bases from J, the gap between germline ends came to 9 bases. The length of the CDR3 is 13 residues. The CDR3 DNA follows: TGTGCCAGCAGCTCTAGACCAGCCGGGGAGCTGTTTTTT. Its translation is CASSSRPAGELFF.

This chain connects TRBV28 to TRBJ2-3; 9 positions match TRBD2. Germline CDR1 and CDR2: MDHEN and SYDVKM. The V gene end was trimmed by 6 bases and the J gene end by 7 bases; junction bases not matched to a gene: 17. The CDR3 covers 17 residues. Here the CDR3 DNA reads TGTGCCAGCAGGCTCGCTTTGGGTAGCGGGGGAGTAAATACGCAGTATTTT. This encodes CASRLALGSGGVNTQYF.

This clonotype was counted many times. The CDR3: CASSFSRANTEAFF. CDR3 DNA sequence: TGTGCCAGCAGCTTTTCGCGGGCGAACACTGAAGCTTTCTTT. This chain uses TRBV7-2 with TRBJ1-1; D is undetermined. This CDR3 has 14 residues. Trimming pared 3 bases from V and 1 base from J, leaving 9 bases between. Germline CDR1 reads SGHTA; CDR2 reads FQGNSA. The complete variable domain, with remaining parts taken from reference TRBV7-2 and TRBJ1-1, reads GAGVSQSPSNKVTEKGKDVELRCDPISGHTALYWYRQSLGQGLEFLIYFQGNSAPDKSGLPSDRFSAERTGGSVSTLTIQRTQQEDSAVYLCASSFSRANTEAFFGQGTRLTVV.

There are many counts of this clonotype. Here the CDR3 DNA reads TGTGCCAGCAGCACTAAAACAGGGCCTTGGGACACCGGGGAGCTGTTTTTT. Protein sequence: CASSTKTGPWDTGELFF. V is TRBV7-8 and J is TRBJ2-2, with D maybe TRBD1 (6 bases). The CDR3 contains 17 residues. The germline V and J ends were trimmed by 5 bases and 3 bases, with 19 bases remaining between them. From germline, CDR1 is SGHVS and CDR2 FQNEAQ.

The sample holds a few counts of this clonotype. The chain couples TRBV28 to TRBJ1-5; the D gene is possibly TRBD1 (6 bases). V was trimmed by 2 bases and J by 1 base, leaving 18 bases between them. This CDR3 spans 18 amino acids. Germline V lookup: CDR1 MDHEN, CDR2 SYDVKM. The CDR3 here is CASSLTGRGLGSNQPQHF. The DNA of the CDR3 is TGTGCCAGCAGTTTAACTGGCAGGGGCTTAGGAAGCAATCAGCCCCAGCATTTT. Full variable domain (remainder filled in from reference TRBV28 and TRBJ1-5): DVKVTQSSRYLVKRTGEKVFLECVQDMDHENMFWYRQDPGLGLRLIYFSYDVKMKEKGDIPEGYSVSREKKERFSLILESASTNQTSMYLCASSLTGRGLGSNQPQHFGDGTRLSIL.

This clonotype was detected many times. The chain employs TRBV7-8 and TRBJ2-2; D may be TRBD2 (5 bases). Germline CDR1 is SGHVS and CDR2 is FQNEAQ. This CDR3 spans 16 amino acids. Trimming removed 1 base at V and 2 bases at J, with 11 bases between. CDR3 protein: CASSLVVGVNTGELFF. The CDR3 DNA follows: TGTGCCAGCAGCTTAGTTGTGGGAGTTAACACCGGGGAGCTGTTTTTT.

The V gene is TRBV27, the J gene TRBJ2-5; weak D call: TRBD1 (6 bases). This CDR3 is 16 amino acids long. Germline V CDR1 and CDR2: MNHEY, SMNVEV (reference sequence). The ends were cut back, 2 bases at V and 3 bases at J, with 16 bases in the middle. The CDR3 spells CASSLGQGTLEETQYF. The CDR3 DNA reads TGTGCCAGCAGTTTAGGTCAGGGGACCCTTGAAGAGACCCAGTACTTC.

V and J are TRBV28 and TRBJ1-1; unclear D gene. The CDR3 has 14 residues. The V end lost 7 bases, the J end lost 5 bases, and 17 bases lay between the germline ends. Germline loops: CDR1 MDHEN, CDR2 SYDVKM. The CDR3 DNA sequence: TGTGCCAGCACCCTCAGAGGGATTGGGACTGAAGCTTTCTTT. Protein sequence: CASTLRGIGTEAFF.

Comments on this clonotype: A read error may explain this, as a much larger clone is one base away. The chain links TRBV7-2 to TRBJ1-1; D is unresolved. The CDR3 consists of 13 residues. Looked up from germline, CDR1 is SGHTA and CDR2 is FQGNSA. The V gene lost 6 bases and the J gene lost 5 bases, with 13 bases spanning the gap. CDR3 in amino acids: CASRLSRATEAFF. DNA of the CDR3: TGTGCCAGCAGATTATCGAGGGCTACTGAAGCTTTCTTT.

The sample holds many counts of this clonotype. This chain links TRBV7-2 with TRBJ1-2; the D is unclear. V lost 5 bases, J lost 0 bases, and 13 bases lay in between. CDR3 size: 15 residues. Germline V CDR1 and CDR2: SGHTA, FQGNSA. For the CDR3, the DNA is TGTGCCAGCAGCCCGGGAGCCGGAGCTAACTATGGCTACACCTTC. Translation: CASSPGAGANYGYTF.

This clonotype was recorded a few times. V and J are TRBV4-2 and TRBJ2-7; 9 bases map to TRBD1. This CDR3 spans 15 amino acids. The V gene's germline CDR1 is LGHNA and CDR2 YNFKEQ. Trimming at V came to 2 bases and at J to 7 bases, leaving 9 bases not matched to a gene. The DNA of the CDR3 is TGTGCCAGCAGCCAACTAAACAGGGGGCAGGGGGAGCAGTACTTC. Protein sequence: CASSQLNRGQGEQYF.

This clonotype is deemed medium-sized. V is TRBV7-2 and J is TRBJ1-6; D not resolved. Trimming removed 3 bases at V and 5 bases at J, with 5 bases between. The CDR3 has 13 amino acids. Germline V gene data show CDR1 as SGHTA and CDR2 as FQGNSA. This CDR3 is CASSFTDNSPLHF. For the CDR3, the DNA is TGTGCCAGCAGCTTTACAGATAATTCACCCCTCCACTTT.

V gene TRBV20-1 combines with J gene TRBJ2-7; D not resolved. V lost 3 bases and J lost 0, with 9 bases in between. This CDR3 has 13 amino acids. Per germline, CDR1 DFQATT and CDR2 SNEGSKA (reference sequence). The CDR3 loop is CSASRPSSYEQYF. The CDR3 DNA follows: TGCAGTGCTAGTCGACCCAGCTCCTACGAGCAGTACTTC.

This clonotype occurred many times. The rearrangement uses TRBV7-6 and TRBJ1-1; D remains unclear. V gave up 1 base and J gave up 2 bases, with 11 bases separating them. The CDR3 covers 15 residues. Germline CDR1 reads SGHVS; CDR2 reads FNYEAQ. The CDR3 spells CASSLVADANTEAFF. Written as DNA, the CDR3 is TGTGCCAGCAGCTTAGTCGCGGACGCCAACACTGAAGCTTTCTTT.

This clonotype was picked up a small number of times. The V call is TRBV18, the J call TRBJ2-2; D remains ambiguous. The CDR3 runs 14 residues. V was clipped by 3 bases and J by 4 bases, with 9 bases between them. Per the germline V gene, CDR1 is KGHSH and CDR2 is LQKENI. The CDR3 coding sequence is TGTGCCAGCTCACCCTCTTTTAGCACCGGGGAGCTGTTTTTT. This translates into CASSPSFSTGELFF.

This chain connects TRBV28 to TRBJ1-1; possible D gene TRBD1, 6 bases. Trimming took off 7 bases at V and 5 bases at J, with 14 bases between the two ends. CDR3 length: 13 amino acids. CDR1 MDHEN and CDR2 SYDVKM come from the germline V gene. The CDR3 here is CASNPGARTEAFF. The CDR3 region has the DNA TGTGCCAGCAACCCGGGGGCGAGGACTGAAGCTTTCTTT.

The gene calls are TRBV19 and TRBJ2-7, with D possibly being TRBD2 (6 bases). The CDR3 is 15 residues long. Germline V gene data show CDR1 as LNHDA and CDR2 as SQIVND (reference sequence). Between the trimmed V and J ends, which lost 3 bases and 2 bases, there was a span of 14 bases. This CDR3 reads CASSIYLAGPYEQYF. The DNA of the CDR3 is TGTGCCAGTAGTATCTATCTCGCGGGACCCTACGAGCAGTACTTC. The variable domain in full, with the rest retrieved from reference TRBV19 and TRBJ2-7, is DGGITQSPKYLFRKEGQNVTLSCEQNLNHDAMYWYRQDPGQGLRLIYYSQIVNDFQKGDIAEGYSVSREKKESFPLTVTSAQKNPTAFYLCASSIYLAGPYEQYFGPGTRLTVT.